The 20 T cell receptor beta chains in this list originate from one sample, sequenced in a study of PD-1 blockade in classical Hodgkin lymphoma. Data came from immunoSEQ multiplex PCR; TCRdb stores just in-frame clones and leaves some out. The sample has roughly 52,000 clones, more than 75% seen once. Time point specified: cycle 4 day 1 (C4D1), after more than five weeks of nivolumab. Every patient experienced relapse after autologous stem cell transplantation, and brentuximab vedotin exposure varied. Sequenced here: peripheral blood mononuclear cells (PBMCs), sampled before the fourth cycle of nivolumab. These receptors all stem from a human donor with classical Hodgkin lymphoma.

The rearrangement links TRBV4-2 to TRBJ2-2; D is possibly TRBD1 (6 bases). CDR3 length: 16 amino acids. Trimming pared 2 bases from V and 4 bases from J, leaving 14 bases between. CDR1 is LGHNA, CDR2 YNFKEQ, per germline. The CDR3 loop reads CASSQFVGQSTGELFF. The CDR3, as DNA: TGTGCCAGCAGCCAATTCGTAGGACAGAGCACCGGGGAGCTGTTTTTT.

This chain uses TRBV7-2 with TRBJ2-3; 11 positions agree with TRBD2. The CDR3 spans 14 residues. Germline CDR1 and CDR2: SGHTA and FQGNSA. V was clipped by 5 bases and J by 5 bases; unmatched bases: 3. CDR3 bases: TGTGCCAGCAGCCCCGGACTAGCGGGAGATACGCAGTATTTT. Its protein product is CASSPGLAGDTQYF. The variable domain in full, with the rest retrieved from reference TRBV7-2 and TRBJ2-3, is GAGVSQSPSNKVTEKGKDVELRCDPISGHTALYWYRQSLGQGLEFLIYFQGNSAPDKSGLPSDRFSAERTGGSVSTLTIQRTQQEDSAVYLCASSPGLAGDTQYFGPGTRLTVL.

The chain employs TRBV7-2 and TRBJ2-7, with TRBD1 matching over 7 bases. V lost 6 bases and J lost 4; bases outside the gene matches: 12. The CDR3 contains 15 residues. Germline V CDR1 and CDR2: SGHTA, FQGNSA. The CDR3 protein is CASRPTTGKSYEQYF. In nucleotides, the CDR3 is TGTGCCAGCAGACCAACGACAGGGAAGTCGTACGAGCAGTACTTC.

The sample holds a few counts of this clone. The chain combines TRBV19 with TRBJ1-4; no clear D gene. Trimming pared 6 bases from V and 8 bases from J, leaving 16 bases between. Germline CDR1 and CDR2: LNHDA and SQIVND (reference sequence). The CDR3 consists of 14 residues. The chain's CDR3 is CASRVTAGREKLFF. The CDR3 DNA is TGTGCCAGTAGGGTAACAGCGGGGAGGGAAAAACTGTTTTTT.

J is TRBJ1-5 and V is TRBV10-3, with D unclear. Germline V gene lookup returns CDR1 ENHRY and CDR2 SYGVKD. V was cut by 6 bases and J by 3 bases, with 9 bases left in between. The CDR3 sequence is 13 residues long. The CDR3, as DNA: TGTGCCATCAGAGCTCGGGACAATCAGCCCCAGCATTTT. Its translation: CAIRARDNQPQHF.

The chain has TRBV9 and TRBJ1-2; TRBD1 might be the D (5 bases). Germline CDR1 reads SGDLS; CDR2 reads YYNGEE. V lost 5 bases to trimming and J lost 1 base, with 9 bases between them. This CDR3 contains 13 residues. The CDR3 spells CASRPGHNYGYTF. DNA of the CDR3: TGTGCCAGCAGACCGGGGCATAACTATGGCTACACCTTC. The variable domain in full, completed from reference TRBV9 and TRBJ1-2, reads DSGVTQTPKHLITATGQRVTLRCSPRSGDLSVYWYQQSLDQGLQFLIQYYNGEERAKGNILERFSAQQFPDLHSELNLSSLELGDSALYFCASRPGHNYGYTFGSGTRLTVV.

This chain joins TRBV6-1 and TRBJ1-2; D possibly corresponds to TRBD1 (6 bases). The CDR3 spans 15 residues. V lost 0 bases to trimming and J lost 4 bases, with 12 bases between them. Per the germline V gene, CDR1 is MNHNS and CDR2 is SASEGT. As DNA, the CDR3 is TGTGCCAGCAGTGAAGCCTTGGGGGCGGGCTATGGCTACACCTTC. Its protein is CASSEALGAGYGYTF.

V gene TRBV2 combines with J gene TRBJ2-5; 9 positions match TRBD2. This CDR3 spans 15 amino acids. The V and J ends lost 6 bases and 5 bases, in that order; junction bases with no gene match: 10. The germline V gene encodes CDR1 SNHLY and CDR2 FYNNEI. CDR3 nucleotides: TGTGCCAGCAGGAACAGAGCGGGAGGAGGGGAGACCCAGTACTTC. Its translation: CASRNRAGGGETQYF.

V is TRBV5-4 and J is TRBJ2-1, with 10 bases that match TRBD1. There are 16 residues in the CDR3. V shed 0 bases, J shed 8 bases, and the junction held 8 bases outside the gene matches. From germline, CDR1 is SGHNT and CDR2 YYREEE (reference sequence). CDR3 DNA: TGTGCCAGCAGCTTGGGGGACAGGGGATATGGAGATGAGCAGTTCTTC. Protein: CASSLGDRGYGDEQFF.

This clone was seen more than once but under ten times. The junction shows a germline mismatch at one end, possibly a read error. The chain carries TRBV7-7 and TRBJ1-4; TRBD1 matches at 8 bases. CDR1 is SSHAT and CDR2 is FNYEAQ in the germline V gene (reference sequence). This CDR3 is 13 amino acids long. The CDR3 reads CASSLGQGRKLFF. The CDR3 DNA reads as TGTGCTAGCAGCCTTGGACAGGGACGAAAACTGTTTTTT.

The chain is built from TRBV5-1 and TRBJ2-3, with 9 nucleotides matching TRBD2. This CDR3 is 15 amino acids long. J gave up 8 bases and V 4 bases, and 11 bases lay outside the gene matches. Looked up from germline, CDR1 is SGHRS and CDR2 is YFSETQ. As DNA, the CDR3 is TGCGCCAGCAGCGATGGAGGCGGGGGGGCTAGTACGCAGTATTTT. As protein: CASSDGGGGASTQYF.

The chain is built from TRBV7-2 and TRBJ2-5; TRBD1 is a possible D gene (5 bases). Germline V gives CDR1 SGHTA, CDR2 FQGNSA. The CDR3 has 13 amino acids. Trimming shortened V by 7 bases and J by 5 bases, and 14 bases separated the two germline ends. The CDR3 loop reads CASISGAMETQYF. The CDR3 coding sequence is TGTGCCAGCATTTCTGGGGCGATGGAGACCCAGTACTTC.

This clone has a handful of counts. The chain joins TRBV6-1 to TRBJ2-7; 7 bases align to TRBD2. CDR3 length: 12 residues. Looked up from germline, CDR1 is MNHNS and CDR2 is SASEGT. V dropped 6 bases and J dropped 6; count of bases not matched to a gene: 5. CDR3 amino acids: CASSRTRSEQYF. CDR3 sequence (DNA): TGTGCCAGCAGCAGGACTAGAAGCGAGCAGTACTTC.

V is TRBV5-1 and J is TRBJ1-2; unclear D gene. Germline V lookup: CDR1 SGHRS, CDR2 YFSETQ. Deletions cut 0 bases from V and 4 bases from J, with 13 bases between. CDR3 length: 15 residues. This CDR3 is CASSLDLVPGYGYTF. The CDR3 nucleotides are TGCGCCAGCAGCTTGGATCTAGTCCCTGGCTATGGCTACACCTTC.

This chain uses TRBV27 with TRBJ2-7, with 7 bases aligning to TRBD2. The V gene's germline CDR1 is MNHEY and CDR2 SMNVEV (reference sequence). CDR3 length equals 16 residues. After removal of 4 bases from V and 5 bases from J, the junction contained 14 bases not matched to a gene. The CDR3 nucleotides read TGTGCCAGCAGTTCCCTTCGGGTGGGAGGGGCCCACGAGCAGTACTTC. It codes for CASSSLRVGGAHEQYF.

This clone was observed a single time. The rearrangement joins TRBV14 to TRBJ1-5, with D uncertain. The V and J ends lost 4 bases and 0 bases respectively, with 22 bases between them. Germline V gene data show CDR1 as SGHDN and CDR2 as FVKESK. The CDR3 spans 19 residues. The CDR3 DNA is TGTGCCAGCAGCCGGATAGGACGCCCCCCGCCCCATAGCAATCAGCCCCAGCATTTT. As protein: CASSRIGRPPPHSNQPQHF.

V and J are TRBV7-6 and TRBJ2-1, with 10 bases lining up with TRBD2. J was trimmed by 6 bases and V by 2 bases; bases with no gene match: 7. Germline V gene data show CDR1 as SGHVS and CDR2 as FNYEAQ. The CDR3 consists of 16 residues. The CDR3 sequence: CASSLIVSSGGNEQFF. CDR3 in DNA: TGTGCCAGCAGCTTAATCGTGTCTAGCGGGGGCAATGAGCAGTTCTTC.

The chain recombines TRBV7-2 with TRBJ2-3; D remains unclear. V gave up 1 base and J gave up 2 bases, with 10 bases separating them. The germline gives CDR1 SGHTA, CDR2 FQGNSA. This CDR3 has 15 residues. The CDR3 is CASSLEVRNTDTQYF. CDR3 sequence (DNA): TGTGCCAGCAGCTTAGAGGTCCGTAACACAGATACGCAGTATTTT.

This clone was counted a single time. The rearrangement links TRBV6-5 to TRBJ2-3; D is uncertain. V lost 6 bases, J lost 6 bases, and 19 bases lay in between. Germline V CDR1 and CDR2: MNHEY, SVGAGI. This CDR3 region has 15 residues. This CDR3 is CASRGYGVASDTQYF. The DNA for the CDR3 is TGTGCCAGCAGGGGGTATGGGGTAGCATCGGATACGCAGTATTTT.

The chain uses TRBV5-4 and TRBJ2-7; 10 nucleotides match TRBD1. CDR1 is SGHNT, CDR2 YYREEE, per germline (reference sequence). CDR3 length: 16 amino acids. J lost 2 bases, V lost 0 bases, and 5 bases had no gene match. The CDR3 region has the DNA TGTGCCAGCAGCTTGGTCCCGACAGGGGGCGCCTACGAGCAGTACTTC. This sequence encodes CASSLVPTGGAYEQYF.